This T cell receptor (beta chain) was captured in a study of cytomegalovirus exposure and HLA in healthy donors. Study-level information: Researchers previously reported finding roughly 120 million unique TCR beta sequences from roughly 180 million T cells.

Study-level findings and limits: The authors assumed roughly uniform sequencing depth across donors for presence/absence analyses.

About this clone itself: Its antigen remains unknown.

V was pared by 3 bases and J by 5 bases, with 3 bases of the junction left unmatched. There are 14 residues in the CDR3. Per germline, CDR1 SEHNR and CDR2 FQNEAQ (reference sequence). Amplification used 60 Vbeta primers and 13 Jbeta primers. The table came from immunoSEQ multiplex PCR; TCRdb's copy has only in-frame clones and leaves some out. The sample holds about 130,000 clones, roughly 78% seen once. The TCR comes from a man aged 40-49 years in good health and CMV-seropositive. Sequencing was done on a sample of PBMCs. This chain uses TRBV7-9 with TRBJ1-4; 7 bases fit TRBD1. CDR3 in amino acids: CASSLGQLNEKLFF. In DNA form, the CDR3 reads TGTGCCAGCAGCTTGGGACAGCTAAATGAAAAACTGTTTTTT.